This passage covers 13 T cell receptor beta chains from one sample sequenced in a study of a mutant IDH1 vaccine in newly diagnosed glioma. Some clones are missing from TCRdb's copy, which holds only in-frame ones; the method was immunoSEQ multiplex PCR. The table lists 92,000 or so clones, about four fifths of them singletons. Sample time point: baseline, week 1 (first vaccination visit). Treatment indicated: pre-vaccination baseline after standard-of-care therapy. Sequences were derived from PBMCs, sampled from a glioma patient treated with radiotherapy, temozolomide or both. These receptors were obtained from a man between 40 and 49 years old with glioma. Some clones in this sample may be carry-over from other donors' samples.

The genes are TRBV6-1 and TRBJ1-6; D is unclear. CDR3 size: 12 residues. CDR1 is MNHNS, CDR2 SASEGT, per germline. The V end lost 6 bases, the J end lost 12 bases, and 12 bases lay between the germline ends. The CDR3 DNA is TGTGCCAGCAGAGAGGTTGGGAAACCCCTCCACTTT. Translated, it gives CASREVGKPLHF.

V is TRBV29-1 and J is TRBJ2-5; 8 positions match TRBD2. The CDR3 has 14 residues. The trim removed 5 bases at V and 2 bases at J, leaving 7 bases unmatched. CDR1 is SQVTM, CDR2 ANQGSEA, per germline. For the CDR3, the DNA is TGCAGCGTTACAAGCGGGGGAGCTCAAGAGACCCAGTACTTC. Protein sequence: CSVTSGGAQETQYF.

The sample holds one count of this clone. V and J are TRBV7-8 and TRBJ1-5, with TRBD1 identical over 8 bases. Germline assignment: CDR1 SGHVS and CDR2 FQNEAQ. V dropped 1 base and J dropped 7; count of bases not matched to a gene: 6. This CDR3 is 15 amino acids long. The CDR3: CASSLGDRRGQPQHF. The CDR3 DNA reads TGTGCCAGCAGCTTAGGGGACAGGAGGGGCCAGCCCCAGCATTTT. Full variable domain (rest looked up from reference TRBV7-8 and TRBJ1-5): GAGVSQSPRYKVAKRGQDVALRCDPISGHVSLFWYQQALGQGPEFLTYFQNEAQLDKSGLPSDRFFAERPEGSVSTLKIQRTQQEDSAVYLCASSLGDRRGQPQHFGDGTRLSIL.

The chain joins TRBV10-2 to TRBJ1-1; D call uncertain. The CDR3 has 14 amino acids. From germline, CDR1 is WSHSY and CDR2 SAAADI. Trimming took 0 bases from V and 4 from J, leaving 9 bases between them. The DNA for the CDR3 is TGCGCCAGCAGTGAGTCAGGGTCGGGCACTGAAGCTTTCTTT. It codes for CASSESGSGTEAFF.

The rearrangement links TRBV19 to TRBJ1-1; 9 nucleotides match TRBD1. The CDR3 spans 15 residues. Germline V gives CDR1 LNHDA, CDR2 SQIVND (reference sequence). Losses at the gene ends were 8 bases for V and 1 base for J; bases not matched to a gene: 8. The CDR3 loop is CASLDRGKRNTEAFF. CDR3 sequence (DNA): TGTGCCAGTTTGGACAGGGGAAAAAGGAACACTGAAGCTTTCTTT. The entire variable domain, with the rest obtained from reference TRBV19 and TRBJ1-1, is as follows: DGGITQSPKYLFRKEGQNVTLSCEQNLNHDAMYWYRQDPGQGLRLIYYSQIVNDFQKGDIAEGYSVSREKKESFPLTVTSAQKNPTAFYLCASLDRGKRNTEAFFGQGTRLTVV.

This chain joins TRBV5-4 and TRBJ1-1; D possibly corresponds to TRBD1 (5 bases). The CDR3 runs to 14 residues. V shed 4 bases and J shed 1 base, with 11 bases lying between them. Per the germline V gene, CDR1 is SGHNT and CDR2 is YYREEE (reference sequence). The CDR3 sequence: CASSDNTGNTEAFF. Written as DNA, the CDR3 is TGTGCCAGCAGCGATAATACAGGGAACACTGAAGCTTTCTTT.

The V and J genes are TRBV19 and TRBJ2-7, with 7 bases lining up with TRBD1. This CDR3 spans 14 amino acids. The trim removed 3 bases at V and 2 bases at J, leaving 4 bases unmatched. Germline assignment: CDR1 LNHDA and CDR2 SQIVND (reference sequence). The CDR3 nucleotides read TGTGCCAGTAGTATTGTAACAGGGGCCTACGAGCAGTACTTC. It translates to CASSIVTGAYEQYF.

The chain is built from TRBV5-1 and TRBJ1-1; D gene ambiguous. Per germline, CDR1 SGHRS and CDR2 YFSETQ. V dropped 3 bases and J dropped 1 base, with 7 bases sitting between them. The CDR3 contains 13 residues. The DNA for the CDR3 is TGCGCCAGCAGCTCCGATGGGAACACTGAAGCTTTCTTT. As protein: CASSSDGNTEAFF.

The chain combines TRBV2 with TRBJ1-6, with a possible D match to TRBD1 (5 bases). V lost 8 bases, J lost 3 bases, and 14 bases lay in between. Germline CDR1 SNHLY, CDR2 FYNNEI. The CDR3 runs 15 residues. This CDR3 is CASVQGVNYNSPLHF. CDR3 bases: TGTGCCAGCGTTCAAGGGGTTAACTATAATTCACCCCTCCACTTT.

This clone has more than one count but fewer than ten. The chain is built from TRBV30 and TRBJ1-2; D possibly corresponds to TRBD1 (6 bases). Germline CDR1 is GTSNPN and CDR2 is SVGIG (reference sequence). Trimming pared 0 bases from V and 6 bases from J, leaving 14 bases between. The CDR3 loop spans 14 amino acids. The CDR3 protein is CAWSVYRTVDGYTF. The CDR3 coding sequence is TGTGCCTGGAGTGTATATAGGACAGTGGATGGCTACACCTTC.

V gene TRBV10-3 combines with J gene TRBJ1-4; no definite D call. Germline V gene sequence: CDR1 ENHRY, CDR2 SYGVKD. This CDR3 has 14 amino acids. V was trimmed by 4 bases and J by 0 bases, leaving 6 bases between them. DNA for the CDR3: TGTGCCATCAGTGGAGGGTCAACTAATGAAAAACTGTTTTTT. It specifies CAISGGSTNEKLFF.

The CDR3 here is CASSEQGRDEQYF. The DNA for the CDR3 is TGCGCCAGCAGTGAGCAAGGGCGCGACGAGCAGTACTTC. The rearrangement uses TRBV10-1 and TRBJ2-7; no definite D call. Per the germline V gene, CDR1 is WNHNN and CDR2 is SYGVQD (reference sequence). The V gene lost 2 bases and the J gene lost 5 bases, with 10 bases spanning the gap. This CDR3 has 13 amino acids.

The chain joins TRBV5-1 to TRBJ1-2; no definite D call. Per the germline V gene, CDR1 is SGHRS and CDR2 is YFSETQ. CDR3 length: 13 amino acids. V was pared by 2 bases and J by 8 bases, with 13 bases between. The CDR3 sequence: CASSFSGEQGYTF. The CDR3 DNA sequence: TGCGCCAGCAGCTTCTCCGGGGAGCAGGGCTACACCTTC.